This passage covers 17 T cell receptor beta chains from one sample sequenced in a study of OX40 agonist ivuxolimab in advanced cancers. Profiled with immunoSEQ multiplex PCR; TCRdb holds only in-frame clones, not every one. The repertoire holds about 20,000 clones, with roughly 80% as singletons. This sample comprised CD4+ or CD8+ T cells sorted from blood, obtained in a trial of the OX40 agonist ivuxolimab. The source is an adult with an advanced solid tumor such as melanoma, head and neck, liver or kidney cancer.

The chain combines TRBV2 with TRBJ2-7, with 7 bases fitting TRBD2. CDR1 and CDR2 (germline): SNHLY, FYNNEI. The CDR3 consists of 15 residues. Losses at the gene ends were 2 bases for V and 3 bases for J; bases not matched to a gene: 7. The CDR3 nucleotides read TGTGCCAGCAGTGAACCGCTAGCGGCCCACTACGAGCAGTACTTC. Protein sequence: CASSEPLAAHYEQYF.

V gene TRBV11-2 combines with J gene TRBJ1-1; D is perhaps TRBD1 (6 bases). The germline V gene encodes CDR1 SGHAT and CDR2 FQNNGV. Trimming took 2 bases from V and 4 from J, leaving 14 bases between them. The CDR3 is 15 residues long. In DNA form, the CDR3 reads TGTGCCAGCAGCTTATACGAACAGGGTAGCACTGAAGCTTTCTTT. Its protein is CASSLYEQGSTEAFF.

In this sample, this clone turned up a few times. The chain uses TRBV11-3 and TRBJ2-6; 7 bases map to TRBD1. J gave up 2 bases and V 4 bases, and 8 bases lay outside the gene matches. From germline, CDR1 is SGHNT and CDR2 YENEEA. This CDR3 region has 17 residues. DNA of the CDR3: TGTGCCAGCAGCTCGACAGGGAAGGAAACTGGGGCCAACGTCCTGACTTTC. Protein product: CASSSTGKETGANVLTF. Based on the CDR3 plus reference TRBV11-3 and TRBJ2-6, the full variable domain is EAGVVQSPRYKIIEKKQPVAFWCNPISGHNTLYWYLQNLGQGPELLIRYENEEAVDDSQLPKDRFSAERLKGVDSTLKIQPAELGDSAVYLCASSSTGKETGANVLTFGAGSRLTVL.

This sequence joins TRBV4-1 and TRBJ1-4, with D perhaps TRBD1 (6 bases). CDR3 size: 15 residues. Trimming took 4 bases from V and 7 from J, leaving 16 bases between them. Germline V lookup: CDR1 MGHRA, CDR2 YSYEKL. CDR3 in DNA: TGCGCCAGCAGCCCTTTAACAGGGCTGACTGAAAAACTGTTTTTT. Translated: CASSPLTGLTEKLFF.

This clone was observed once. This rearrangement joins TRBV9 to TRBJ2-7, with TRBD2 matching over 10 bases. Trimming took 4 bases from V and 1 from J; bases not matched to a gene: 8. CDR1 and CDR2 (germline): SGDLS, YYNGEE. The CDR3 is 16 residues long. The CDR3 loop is CASSFSTSGKSYEQYF. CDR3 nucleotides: TGTGCCAGCAGCTTCTCTACTAGCGGGAAGTCCTACGAGCAGTACTTC.

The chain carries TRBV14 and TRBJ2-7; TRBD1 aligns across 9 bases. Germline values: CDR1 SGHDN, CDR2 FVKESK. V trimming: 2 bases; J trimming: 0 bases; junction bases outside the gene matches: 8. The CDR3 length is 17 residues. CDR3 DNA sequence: TGTGCCAGCAGCCAACCTGGACAGGGGATTAGCTCCTACGAGCAGTACTTC. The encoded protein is CASSQPGQGISSYEQYF. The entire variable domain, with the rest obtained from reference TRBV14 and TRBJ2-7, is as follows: EAGVTQFPSHSVIEKGQTVTLRCDPISGHDNLYWYRRVMGKEIKFLLHFVKESKQDESGMPNNRFLAERTGGTYSTLKVQPAELEDSGVYFCASSQPGQGISSYEQYFGPGTRLTVT.

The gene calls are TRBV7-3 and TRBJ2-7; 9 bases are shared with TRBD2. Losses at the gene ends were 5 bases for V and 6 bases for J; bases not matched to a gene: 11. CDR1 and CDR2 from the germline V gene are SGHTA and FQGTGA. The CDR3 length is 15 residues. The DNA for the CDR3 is TGTGCCAGCAGCCCACACGATAGCGGGGGTGGCGAGCAGTACTTC. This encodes CASSPHDSGGGEQYF.

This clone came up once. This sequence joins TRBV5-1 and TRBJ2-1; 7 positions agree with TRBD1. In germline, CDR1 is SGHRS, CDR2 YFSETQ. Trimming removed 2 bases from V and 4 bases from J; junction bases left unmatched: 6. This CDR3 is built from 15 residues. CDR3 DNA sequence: TGCGCCAGCAGCTTCGACAGGGCATCGTACAATGAGCAGTTCTTC. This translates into CASSFDRASYNEQFF.

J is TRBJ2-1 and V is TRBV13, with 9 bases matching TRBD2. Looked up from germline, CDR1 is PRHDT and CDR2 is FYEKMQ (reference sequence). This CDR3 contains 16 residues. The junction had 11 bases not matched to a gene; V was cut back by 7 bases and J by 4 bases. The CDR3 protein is CASTSRQSGGYNEQFF. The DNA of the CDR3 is TGTGCCAGCACCTCCCGTCAGAGCGGGGGGTACAATGAGCAGTTCTTC.

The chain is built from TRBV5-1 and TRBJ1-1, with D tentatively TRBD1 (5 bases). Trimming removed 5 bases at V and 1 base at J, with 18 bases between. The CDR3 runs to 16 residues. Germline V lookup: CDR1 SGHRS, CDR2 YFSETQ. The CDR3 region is CASRVWGVIRNTEAFF. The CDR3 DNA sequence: TGCGCCAGCAGGGTGTGGGGGGTGATACGGAACACTGAAGCTTTCTTT. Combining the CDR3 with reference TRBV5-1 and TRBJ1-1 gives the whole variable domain KAGVTQTPRYLIKTRGQQVTLSCSPISGHRSVSWYQQTPGQGLQFLFEYFSETQRNKGNFPGRFSGRQFSNSRSEMNVSTLELGDSALYLCASRVWGVIRNTEAFFGQGTRLTVV.

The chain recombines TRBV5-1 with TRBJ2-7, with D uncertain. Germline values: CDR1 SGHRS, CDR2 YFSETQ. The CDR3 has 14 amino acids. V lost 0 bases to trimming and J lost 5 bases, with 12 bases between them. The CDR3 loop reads CASSLASSPHEQYF. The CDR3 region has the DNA TGCGCCAGCAGCTTGGCCTCCTCACCCCACGAGCAGTACTTC.

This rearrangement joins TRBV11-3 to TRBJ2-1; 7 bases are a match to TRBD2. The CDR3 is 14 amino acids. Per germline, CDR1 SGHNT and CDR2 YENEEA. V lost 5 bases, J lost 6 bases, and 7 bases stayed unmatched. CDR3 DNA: TGTGCCAGCAGCCCAAGGACTAGGCCCAATGAGCAGTTCTTC. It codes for CASSPRTRPNEQFF.

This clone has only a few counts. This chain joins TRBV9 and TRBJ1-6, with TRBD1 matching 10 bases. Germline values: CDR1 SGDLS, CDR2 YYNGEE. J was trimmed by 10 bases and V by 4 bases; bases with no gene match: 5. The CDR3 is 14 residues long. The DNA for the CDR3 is TGTGCCAGCAGCCCTGGGACAGGGGTATCACCCCTCCACTTT. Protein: CASSPGTGVSPLHF.

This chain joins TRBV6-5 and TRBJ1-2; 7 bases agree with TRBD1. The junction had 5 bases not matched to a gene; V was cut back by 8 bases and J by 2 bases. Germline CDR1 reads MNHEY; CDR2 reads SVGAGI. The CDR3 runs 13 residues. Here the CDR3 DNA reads TGTGCCAGCGGTTTACAGGGGAACTATGGCTACACCTTC. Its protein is CASGLQGNYGYTF.

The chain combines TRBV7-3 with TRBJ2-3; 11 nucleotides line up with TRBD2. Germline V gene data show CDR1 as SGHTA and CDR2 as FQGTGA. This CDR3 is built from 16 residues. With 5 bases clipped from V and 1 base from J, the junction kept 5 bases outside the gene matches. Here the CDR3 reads CASSDSGLAGTDTQYF. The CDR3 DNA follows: TGTGCCAGCAGCGACTCGGGACTAGCGGGCACAGATACGCAGTATTTT.

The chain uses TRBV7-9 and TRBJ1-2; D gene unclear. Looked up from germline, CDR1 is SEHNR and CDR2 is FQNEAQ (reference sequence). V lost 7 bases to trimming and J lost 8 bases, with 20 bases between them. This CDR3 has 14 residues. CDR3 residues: CASTLSGQWNGYTF. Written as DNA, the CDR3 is TGTGCCAGCACCCTTAGTGGTCAGTGGAACGGCTACACCTTC. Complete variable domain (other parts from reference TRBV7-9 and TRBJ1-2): DTGVSQNPRHKITKRGQNVTFRCDPISEHNRLYWYRQTLGQGPEFLTYFQNEAQLEKSRLLSDRFSAERPKGSFSTLEIQRTEQGDSAMYLCASTLSGQWNGYTFGSGTRLTVV.

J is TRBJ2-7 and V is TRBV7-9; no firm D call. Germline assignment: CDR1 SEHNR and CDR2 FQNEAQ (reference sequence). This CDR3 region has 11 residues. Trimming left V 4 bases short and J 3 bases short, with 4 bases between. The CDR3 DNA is TGTGCCAGCAGCTGGAGCTACGAGCAGTACTTC. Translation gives CASSWSYEQYF.